Many counts were recorded for the clone carrying this T cell receptor (beta chain). Losses at the gene ends were 6 bases for V and 10 bases for J; bases not matched to a gene: 14. The CDR3 runs to 15 residues. This entry belongs to a study of T cells in Graves' hyperthyroidism and ophthalmopathy. The CDR3 regions of TCR beta were amplified from RNA transcripts. HTBI primers were used for first-round RT-PCR of the TCR CDR3. TCRdb re-called the multiplex PCR reads through MiXCR, storing one row per CDR3 protein. The data hold around 350,000 distinct CDR3 sequences, with just under 25% observed a single time.

The sequencing sample was made of blood. V and J are TRBV12-3 or TRBV12-4 and TRBJ2-1; TRBD2 matches at 8 bases. The clonotype originates from a man between 45 and 60 years old with Graves' hyperthyroidism. CDR3 bases: TGTGCCAGCAGAAAAGGCGGAGCGGGAGAGCGGGAGCAGTTCTTC. Residues: CASRKGGAGEREQFF.